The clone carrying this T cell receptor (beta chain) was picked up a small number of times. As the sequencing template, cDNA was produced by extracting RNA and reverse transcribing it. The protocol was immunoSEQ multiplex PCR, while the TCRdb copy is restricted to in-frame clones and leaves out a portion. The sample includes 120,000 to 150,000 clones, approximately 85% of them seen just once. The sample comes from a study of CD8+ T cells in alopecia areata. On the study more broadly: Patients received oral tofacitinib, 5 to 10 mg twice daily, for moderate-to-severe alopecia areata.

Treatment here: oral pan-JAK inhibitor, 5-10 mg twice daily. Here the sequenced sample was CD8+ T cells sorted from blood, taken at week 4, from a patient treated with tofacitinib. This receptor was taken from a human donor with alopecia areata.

The CDR3 DNA reads TGTGCCAGCAGCGTCGACACCACAGATACGCAGTATTTT. Amino acids: CASSVDTTDTQYF. The chain recombines TRBV7-2 with TRBJ2-3; D is uncertain. CDR3 length equals 13 residues. Germline loops: CDR1 SGHTA, CDR2 FQGNSA. V gave up 5 bases and J gave up 2 bases, with 8 bases separating them. The entire variable domain, with the rest obtained from reference TRBV7-2 and TRBJ2-3, is as follows: GAGVSQSPSNKVTEKGKDVELRCDPISGHTALYWYRQSLGQGLEFLIYFQGNSAPDKSGLPSDRFSAERTGGSVSTLTIQRTQQEDSAVYLCASSVDTTDTQYFGPGTRLTVL.